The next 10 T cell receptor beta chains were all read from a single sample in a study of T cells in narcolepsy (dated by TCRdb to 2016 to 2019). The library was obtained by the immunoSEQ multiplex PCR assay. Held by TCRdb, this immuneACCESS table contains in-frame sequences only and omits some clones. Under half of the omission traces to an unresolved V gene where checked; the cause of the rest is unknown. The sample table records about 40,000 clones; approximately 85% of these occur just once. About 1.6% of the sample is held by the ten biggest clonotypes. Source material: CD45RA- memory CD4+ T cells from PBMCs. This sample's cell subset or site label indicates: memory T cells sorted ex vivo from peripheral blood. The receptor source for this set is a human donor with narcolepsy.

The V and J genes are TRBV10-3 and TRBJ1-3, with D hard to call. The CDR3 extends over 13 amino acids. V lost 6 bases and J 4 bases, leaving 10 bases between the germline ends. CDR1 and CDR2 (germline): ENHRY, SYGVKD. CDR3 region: CAIRGLAGNTIYF. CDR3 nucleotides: TGTGCCATCAGGGGCCTAGCGGGAAACACCATATATTTT.

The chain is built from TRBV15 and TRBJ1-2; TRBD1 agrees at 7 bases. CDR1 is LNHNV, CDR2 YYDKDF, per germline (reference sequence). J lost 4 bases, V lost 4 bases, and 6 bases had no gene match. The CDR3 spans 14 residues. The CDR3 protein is CATSKDTGAYGYTF. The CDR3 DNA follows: TGTGCCACCAGCAAAGATACAGGGGCCTATGGCTACACCTTC. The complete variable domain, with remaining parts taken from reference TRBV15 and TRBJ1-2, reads DAMVIQNPRYQVTQFGKPVTLSCSQTLNHNVMYWYQQKSSQAPKLLFHYYDKDFNNEADTPDNFQSRRPNTSFCFLDIRSPGLGDTAMYLCATSKDTGAYGYTFGSGTRLTVV.

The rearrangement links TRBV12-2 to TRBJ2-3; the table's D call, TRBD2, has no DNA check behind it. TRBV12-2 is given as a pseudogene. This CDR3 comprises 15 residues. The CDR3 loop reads CASPPYCGHTDTQYF. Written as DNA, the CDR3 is TGTGCAAGTCCCCCCTATTGCGGGCACACAGATACGCAGTATTTT.

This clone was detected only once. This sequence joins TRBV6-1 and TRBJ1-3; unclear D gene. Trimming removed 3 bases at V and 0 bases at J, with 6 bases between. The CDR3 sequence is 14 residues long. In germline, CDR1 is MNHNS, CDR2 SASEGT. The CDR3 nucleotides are TGTGCCAGCAGTGACAGATACTCTGGAAACACCATATATTTT. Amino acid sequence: CASSDRYSGNTIYF.

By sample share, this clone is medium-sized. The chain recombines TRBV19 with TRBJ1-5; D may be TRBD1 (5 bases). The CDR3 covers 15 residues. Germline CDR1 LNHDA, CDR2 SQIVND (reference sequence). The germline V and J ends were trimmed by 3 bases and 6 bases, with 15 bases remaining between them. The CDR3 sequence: CASSIVGVSGQPQHF. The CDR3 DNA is TGTGCCAGTAGTATTGTGGGGGTATCAGGTCAGCCCCAGCATTTT.

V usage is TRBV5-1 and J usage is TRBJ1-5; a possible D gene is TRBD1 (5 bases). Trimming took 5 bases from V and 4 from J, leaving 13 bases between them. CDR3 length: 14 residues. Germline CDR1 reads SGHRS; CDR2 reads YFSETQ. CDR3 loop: CASSWDGQNQPQHF. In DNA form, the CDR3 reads TGCGCCAGCAGTTGGGACGGCCAAAATCAGCCCCAGCATTTT.

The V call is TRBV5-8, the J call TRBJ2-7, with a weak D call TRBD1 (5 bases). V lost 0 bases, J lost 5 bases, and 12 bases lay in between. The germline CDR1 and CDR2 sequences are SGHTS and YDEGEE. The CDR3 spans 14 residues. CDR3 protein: CASSLGQGSDEQYF. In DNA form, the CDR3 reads TGTGCCAGCAGCTTGGGGCAGGGCAGCGACGAGCAGTACTTC.

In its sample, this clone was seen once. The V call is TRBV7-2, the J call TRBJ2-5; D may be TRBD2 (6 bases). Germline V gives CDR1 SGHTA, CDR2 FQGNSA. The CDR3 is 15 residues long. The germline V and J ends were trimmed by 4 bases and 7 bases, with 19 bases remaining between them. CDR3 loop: CASSSRGLLVRTQYF. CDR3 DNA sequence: TGTGCCAGCAGCTCACGGGGACTCCTTGTCAGGACCCAGTACTTC. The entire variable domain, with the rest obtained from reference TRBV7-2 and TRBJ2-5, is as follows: GAGVSQSPSNKVTEKGKDVELRCDPISGHTALYWYRQSLGQGLEFLIYFQGNSAPDKSGLPSDRFSAERTGGSVSTLTIQRTQQEDSAVYLCASSSRGLLVRTQYFGPGTRLLVL.

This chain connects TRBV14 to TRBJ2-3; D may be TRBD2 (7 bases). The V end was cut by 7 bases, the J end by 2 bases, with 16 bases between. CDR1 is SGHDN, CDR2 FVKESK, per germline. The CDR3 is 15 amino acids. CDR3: CASTAGGADTDTQYF. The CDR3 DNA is TGTGCCAGCACGGCTGGGGGGGCCGACACAGATACGCAGTATTTT.

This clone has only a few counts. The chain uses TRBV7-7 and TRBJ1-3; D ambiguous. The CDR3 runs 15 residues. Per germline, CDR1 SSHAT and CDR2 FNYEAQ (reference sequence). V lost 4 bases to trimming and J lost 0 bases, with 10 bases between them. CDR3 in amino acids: CASSSGRASGNTIYF. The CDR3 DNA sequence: TGTGCCAGCAGCTCTGGACGGGCCTCTGGAAACACCATATATTTT.